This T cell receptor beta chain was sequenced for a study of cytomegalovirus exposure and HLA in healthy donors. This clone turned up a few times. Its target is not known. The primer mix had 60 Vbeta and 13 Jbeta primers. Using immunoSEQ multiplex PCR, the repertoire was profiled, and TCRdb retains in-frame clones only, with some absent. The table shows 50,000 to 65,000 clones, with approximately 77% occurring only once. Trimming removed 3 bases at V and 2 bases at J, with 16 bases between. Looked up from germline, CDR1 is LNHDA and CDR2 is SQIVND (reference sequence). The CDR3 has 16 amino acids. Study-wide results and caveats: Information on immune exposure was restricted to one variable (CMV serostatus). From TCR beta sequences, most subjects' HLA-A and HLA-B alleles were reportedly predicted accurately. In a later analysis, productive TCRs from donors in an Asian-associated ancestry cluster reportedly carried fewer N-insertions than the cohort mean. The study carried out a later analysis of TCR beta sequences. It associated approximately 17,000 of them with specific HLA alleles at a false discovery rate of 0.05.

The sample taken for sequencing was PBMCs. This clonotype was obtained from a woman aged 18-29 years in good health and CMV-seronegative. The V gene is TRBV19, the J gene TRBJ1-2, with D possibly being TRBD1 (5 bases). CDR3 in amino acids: CASSINHDRANYGYTF. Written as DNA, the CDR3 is TGTGCCAGTAGTATTAACCACGACAGAGCAAACTATGGCTACACCTTC.